Below, 21 T cell receptor beta chains from the same sample are listed, as sequenced in a study of blood T cell repertoires in COVID-19. The method was immunoSEQ multiplex PCR; TCRdb's version includes in-frame clones alone and lacks a portion of them. The sample includes 90,000 to 120,000 clones, approximately 88% of them seen just once. The sequenced sample was peripheral blood. The receptors stem from a human donor in a cohort sampled during active COVID-19.

In this sample, this clone turned up a few times. J is TRBJ2-3 and V is TRBV24-1; weak D call: TRBD2 (5 bases). Germline V gene lookup returns CDR1 KGHDR and CDR2 SFDVKD. The CDR3 has 19 amino acids. V lost 4 bases, J lost 6 bases, and 28 bases lay in between. The CDR3 nucleotides read TGTGCCACCAGTGACCCCGTTAAGGAGGCCAATACCGTCCGTGATACGCAGTATTTT. It specifies CATSDPVKEANTVRDTQYF.

In nucleotides, the CDR3 is TGTGCCAGCAGTGAAGCTGGACTAGCGGGGTACAATGAGCAGTTCTTC. It translates to CASSEAGLAGYNEQFF. This chain uses TRBV2 with TRBJ2-1, with 12 positions matching TRBD2. The CDR3 spans 16 residues. Germline V gene lookup returns CDR1 SNHLY and CDR2 FYNNEI. Trimming took 0 bases from V and 4 from J; bases not matched to a gene: 1. The full variable domain, in which reference TRBV2 and TRBJ2-1 provide the parts outside the CDR3, is EPEVTQTPSHQVTQMGQEVILRCVPISNHLYFYWYRQILGQKVEFLVSFYNNEISEKSEIFDDQFSVERPDGSNFTLKIRSTKLEDSAMYFCASSEAGLAGYNEQFFGPGTRLTVL.

The chain couples TRBV4-1 to TRBJ2-7; 7 nucleotides line up with TRBD2. CDR3 size: 13 residues. V lost 4 bases to trimming and J lost 4 bases; unmatched junction nucleotides: 4. Germline V lookup: CDR1 MGHRA, CDR2 YSYEKL. The chain's CDR3 is CASSPPGGYEQYF. CDR3 DNA: TGCGCCAGCAGCCCCCCGGGGGGTTACGAGCAGTACTTC.

The chain is built from TRBV6-2 or TRBV6-3 and TRBJ2-3; maybe TRBD2 (5 bases). CDR3 length: 13 residues. Trimming left V 5 bases short and J 6 bases short, with 12 bases between. Germline CDR1 MNHEY, CDR2 SVGEGT. The CDR3 DNA reads TGTGCCAGCAGTGCCTGGACTGTTGATACGCAGTATTTT. Translation: CASSAWTVDTQYF.

The chain joins TRBV4-1 to TRBJ2-3; 9 bases agree with TRBD1. This CDR3 has 15 residues. CDR1 MGHRA and CDR2 YSYEKL come from the germline V gene. J gave up 2 bases and V 4 bases, and 4 bases lay outside the gene matches. CDR3 sequence (DNA): TGCGCCAGCAGCCGACAGGGGGTTAACACAGATACGCAGTATTTT. Protein sequence: CASSRQGVNTDTQYF.

The J gene is TRBJ1-2, the V gene TRBV28, with 9 bases that match TRBD1. Germline loops: CDR1 MDHEN, CDR2 SYDVKM. The CDR3 runs 13 residues. J gave up 8 bases and V 4 bases, and 5 bases lay outside the gene matches. The CDR3 nucleotides read TGTGCCAGCAGTTCTACAGGGGGCTGGGGCTACACCTTC. Translated, it gives CASSSTGGWGYTF.

V gene TRBV12-5 combines with J gene TRBJ1-3; perhaps TRBD1 as D (6 bases). Germline-derived CDR1 and CDR2 are LGHNT and FRNRAP. The CDR3 sequence is 14 residues long. Trimming took off 4 bases at V and 7 bases at J, with 14 bases between the two ends. The CDR3: CASGWGQGRNTIYF. CDR3 in DNA: TGTGCTAGTGGTTGGGGGCAGGGTCGTAACACCATATATTTT.

J is TRBJ1-1 and V is TRBV6-2 or TRBV6-3, with TRBD1 matching 10 bases. The ends lost 5 bases at V and 5 bases at J; junction bases unmatched: 5. CDR1 is MNHEY and CDR2 is SVGEGT in the germline V gene. The CDR3 is 14 amino acids. Here the CDR3 reads CASSDRGPRTEAFF. The DNA for the CDR3 is TGTGCCAGCAGTGACAGGGGGCCGAGGACTGAAGCTTTCTTT.

This rearrangement joins TRBV7-2 to TRBJ1-4; 9 bases are a match to TRBD1. CDR1 and CDR2 (germline): SGHTA, FQGNSA. The V and J ends lost 3 bases and 8 bases, in that order; junction bases with no gene match: 7. This CDR3 contains 15 residues. The CDR3, as DNA: TGTGCCAGCAGCTTGACCGGGACAGGGTGGGAAAAACTGTTTTTT. Its translation is CASSLTGTGWEKLFF.

The CDR3 nucleotides read TGTGCTAGTGGGCTGGCTAGCGGGAGTTATGAGCAGTTCTTC. It is translated as CASGLASGSYEQFF. The V call is TRBV12-5, the J call TRBJ2-1; 10 positions agree with TRBD2. The CDR3 length is 14 residues. V shed 6 bases and J 8 bases; nucleotides not matched to a gene: 7. Germline CDR1 LGHNT, CDR2 FRNRAP.

The chain joins TRBV6-5 to TRBJ1-2; no clear D gene. With 5 bases removed from V and 0 bases from J, the gap between germline ends came to 7 bases. This CDR3 region has 13 residues. Germline CDR1 is MNHEY and CDR2 is SVGAGI. DNA for the CDR3: TGTGCCAGCAGTCAGGTAGCTAACTATGGCTACACCTTC. Translated, it gives CASSQVANYGYTF.

V is TRBV7-6 and J is TRBJ2-1, with 11 nucleotides matching TRBD2. V shed 5 bases and J 7 bases; nucleotides not matched to a gene: 10. The CDR3 spans 16 residues. Per germline, CDR1 SGHVS and CDR2 FNYEAQ. CDR3 sequence reads: CASSTVAGGSPNEQFF. CDR3 nucleotides: TGTGCCAGCAGCACTGTAGCGGGAGGGAGTCCGAATGAGCAGTTCTTC.

The chain links TRBV2 to TRBJ1-2, with TRBD1 matching over 8 bases. The CDR3 totals 13 residues. The V segment lost 7 bases and the J segment 7 bases; nucleotides outside the gene matches: 8. The germline V gene has CDR1 SNHLY and CDR2 FYNNEI. Here the CDR3 DNA reads TGTGCCAGCAACAGGGGGGTAGATACTGGCTACACCTTC. It codes for CASNRGVDTGYTF. Full variable domain (remainder filled in from reference TRBV2 and TRBJ1-2): EPEVTQTPSHQVTQMGQEVILRCVPISNHLYFYWYRQILGQKVEFLVSFYNNEISEKSEIFDDQFSVERPDGSNFTLKIRSTKLEDSAMYFCASNRGVDTGYTFGSGTRLTVV.

The chain links TRBV5-1 to TRBJ2-5; 7 bases line up with TRBD1. The ends lost 2 bases at V and 5 bases at J; junction bases unmatched: 6. The CDR3 contains 14 residues. CDR1 and CDR2 (germline): SGHRS, YFSETQ. The CDR3 DNA is TGCGCCAGCAGCTTCGGGACAGCGAGCGAGACCCAGTACTTC. This translates into CASSFGTASETQYF.

The chain uses TRBV5-1 and TRBJ2-3, with 9 positions matching TRBD2. The CDR3 runs to 15 residues. V gave up 5 bases and J gave up 2 bases; unmatched junction bases: 6. The germline CDR1 and CDR2 sequences are SGHRS and YFSETQ. CDR3 region: CASRKAGGDTDTQYF. The CDR3 DNA reads as TGCGCCAGCAGGAAAGCGGGAGGTGACACAGATACGCAGTATTTT.

The chain recombines TRBV19 with TRBJ2-1; 9 nucleotides line up with TRBD1. Germline CDR1 LNHDA, CDR2 SQIVND (reference sequence). The V and J ends lost 6 bases and 6 bases, in that order; junction bases with no gene match: 9. This CDR3 region has 15 residues. The CDR3 here is CASSPGTGQSNEQFF. CDR3 bases: TGTGCCAGTAGCCCCGGGACAGGGCAATCCAATGAGCAGTTCTTC.

The chain uses TRBV18 and TRBJ1-2; D unclear. The CDR3 loop spans 14 amino acids. Germline CDR1 KGHSH, CDR2 LQKENI. Trimming took off 2 bases at V and 3 bases at J, with 10 bases between the two ends. CDR3 bases: TGTGCCAGCTCACCAATTACCGGGGACTATGGCTACACCTTC. It translates to CASSPITGDYGYTF. Full variable domain (remainder filled in from reference TRBV18 and TRBJ1-2): NAGVMQNPRHLVRRRGQEARLRCSPMKGHSHVYWYRQLPEEGLKFMVYLQKENIIDESGMPKERFSAEFPKEGPSILRIQQVVRGDSAAYFCASSPITGDYGYTFGSGTRLTVV.

V is TRBV3-1 (or the pseudogene TRBV3-2) and J is TRBJ1-2, with TRBD1 as a possible D gene (5 bases). The germline CDR1 and CDR2 sequences are LGHDT and YNNKEL (reference sequence). V gave up 5 bases and J gave up 8 bases, with 18 bases separating them. The CDR3 length is 14 residues. The DNA for the CDR3 is TGTGCCAGCAGCATGGACACGGACTATGGGGGCTACACCTTC. Amino acids: CASSMDTDYGGYTF.

The chain is built from TRBV2 and TRBJ2-3, with TRBD2 identical over 13 bases. Germline loops: CDR1 SNHLY, CDR2 FYNNEI. J lost 2 bases, V lost 5 bases, and 10 bases had no gene match. The CDR3 has 18 amino acids. The CDR3 bases are TGTGCCAGCAGTTTACTAGCGGGAGGGGGCTTTTACACAGATACGCAGTATTTT. The encoded protein is CASSLLAGGGFYTDTQYF.

This chain uses TRBV7-8 with TRBJ2-2, with 11 nucleotides matching TRBD2. V shed 5 bases and J 4 bases; nucleotides not matched to a gene: 9. In germline, CDR1 is SGHVS, CDR2 FQNEAQ. This CDR3 has 17 amino acids. The CDR3 nucleotides read TGTGCCAGCAGCCAGACTAGCGGGGCCCCTGTCACCGGGGAGCTGTTTTTT. Translation gives CASSQTSGAPVTGELFF.

This chain links TRBV5-6 with TRBJ1-2; 8 bases align to TRBD1. The CDR3 totals 13 residues. Germline assignment: CDR1 SGHDT and CDR2 YYEEEE. The J segment lost 4 bases and the V segment lost 5 bases, leaving 4 bases of the junction unmatched. The CDR3 DNA reads TGTGCCAGCAGACCAGGGGGCGGCTATGGCTACACCTTC. It codes for CASRPGGGYGYTF.